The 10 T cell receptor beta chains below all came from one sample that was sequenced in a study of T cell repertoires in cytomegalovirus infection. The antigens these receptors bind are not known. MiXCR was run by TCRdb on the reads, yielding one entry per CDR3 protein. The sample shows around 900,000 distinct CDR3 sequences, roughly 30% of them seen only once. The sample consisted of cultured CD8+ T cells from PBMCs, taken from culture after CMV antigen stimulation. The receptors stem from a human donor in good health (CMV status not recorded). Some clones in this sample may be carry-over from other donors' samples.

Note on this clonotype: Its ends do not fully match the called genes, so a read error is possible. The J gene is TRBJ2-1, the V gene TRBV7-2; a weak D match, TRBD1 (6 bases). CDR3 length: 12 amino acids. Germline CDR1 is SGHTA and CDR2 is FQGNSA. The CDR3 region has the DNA TGTGTCAGCAGCACAGGGAAGAATGAGCAGTTCTTC. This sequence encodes CVSSTGKNEQFF.

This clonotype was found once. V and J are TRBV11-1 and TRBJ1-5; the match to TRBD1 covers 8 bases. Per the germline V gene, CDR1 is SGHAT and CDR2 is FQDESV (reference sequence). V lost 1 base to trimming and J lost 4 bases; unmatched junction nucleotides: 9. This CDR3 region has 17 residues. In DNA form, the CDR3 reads TGTGCCAGCAGCTTAGAAGTGACAGGGGAGGGGAATCAGCCCCAGCATTTT. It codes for CASSLEVTGEGNQPQHF.

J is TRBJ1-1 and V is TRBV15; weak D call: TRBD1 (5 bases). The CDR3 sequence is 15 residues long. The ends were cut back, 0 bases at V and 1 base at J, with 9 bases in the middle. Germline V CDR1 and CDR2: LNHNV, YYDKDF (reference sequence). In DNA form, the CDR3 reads TGTGCCACCAGCAGAGAGATGACAGCGAACACTGAAGCTTTCTTT. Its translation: CATSREMTANTEAFF.

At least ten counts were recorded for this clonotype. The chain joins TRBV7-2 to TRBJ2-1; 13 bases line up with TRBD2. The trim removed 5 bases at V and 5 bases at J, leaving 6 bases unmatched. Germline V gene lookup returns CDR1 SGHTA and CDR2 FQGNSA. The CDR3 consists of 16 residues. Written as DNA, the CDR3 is TGTGCCAGCAGCCCACCGGGACTAGCGGGGCACAATGAGCAGTTCTTC. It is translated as CASSPPGLAGHNEQFF.

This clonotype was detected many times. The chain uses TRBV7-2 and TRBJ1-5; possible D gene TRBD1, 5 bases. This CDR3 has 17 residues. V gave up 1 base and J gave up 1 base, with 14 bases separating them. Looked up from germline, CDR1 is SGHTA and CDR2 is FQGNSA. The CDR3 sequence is CASSLGPGGASNQPQHF. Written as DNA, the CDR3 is TGTGCCAGCAGCTTAGGCCCCGGCGGGGCCAGCAATCAGCCCCAGCATTTT.

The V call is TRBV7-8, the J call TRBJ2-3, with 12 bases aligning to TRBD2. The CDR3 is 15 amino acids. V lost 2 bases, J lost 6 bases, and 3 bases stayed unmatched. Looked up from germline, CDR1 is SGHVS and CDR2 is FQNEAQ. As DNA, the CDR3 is TGTGCCAGCAGCTTACTAGCGGGGGGGTGGGATACGCAGTATTTT. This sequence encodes CASSLLAGGWDTQYF.

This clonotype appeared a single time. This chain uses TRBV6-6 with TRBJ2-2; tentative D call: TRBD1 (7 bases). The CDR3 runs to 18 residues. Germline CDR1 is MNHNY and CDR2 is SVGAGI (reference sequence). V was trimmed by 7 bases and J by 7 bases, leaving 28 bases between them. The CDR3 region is CASISAQIRGRDIGELFF. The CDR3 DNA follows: TGTGCCAGCATCTCAGCCCAAATTAGGGGGCGGGACATCGGGGAGCTGTTTTTT.

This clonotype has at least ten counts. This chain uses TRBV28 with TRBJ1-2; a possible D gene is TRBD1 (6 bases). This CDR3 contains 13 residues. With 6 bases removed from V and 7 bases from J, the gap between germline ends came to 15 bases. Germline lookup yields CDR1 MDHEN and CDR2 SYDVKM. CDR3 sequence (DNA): TGTGCCAGCAGACCCAGGGGAAGGATTGGCTACACCTTC. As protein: CASRPRGRIGYTF.

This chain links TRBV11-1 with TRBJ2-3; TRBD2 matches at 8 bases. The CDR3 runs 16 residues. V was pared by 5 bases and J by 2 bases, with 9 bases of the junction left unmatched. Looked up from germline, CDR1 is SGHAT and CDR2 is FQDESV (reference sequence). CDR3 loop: CASSPRTSPHTDTQYF. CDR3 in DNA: TGTGCCAGCAGCCCACGGACTAGCCCACACACAGATACGCAGTATTTT.

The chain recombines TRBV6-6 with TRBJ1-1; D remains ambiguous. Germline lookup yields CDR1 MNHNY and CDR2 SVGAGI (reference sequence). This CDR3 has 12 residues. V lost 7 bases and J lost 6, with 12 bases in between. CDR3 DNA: TGTGCCAGCACCCCTACTAAAGCTGAAGCTTTCTTT. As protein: CASTPTKAEAFF.